The 27 T cell receptor beta chains in this list originate from one sample, sequenced in a study of blood T cell repertoires in COVID-19. This table comes from immunoSEQ multiplex PCR, and its TCRdb copy is limited to in-frame clones, with some not included. The sample shows 450,000 or so clones, 80% to 95% of them seen only once. The sample comprised PBMCs or T cells enriched from blood (not recorded which). These TCRs come from a young man who had recovered from COVID-19.

The genes are TRBV28 and TRBJ1-2; TRBD1 aligns across 10 bases. CDR3 size: 14 residues. The V gene end was trimmed by 6 bases and the J gene end by 2 bases; junction bases not matched to a gene: 3. Germline V gives CDR1 MDHEN, CDR2 SYDVKM. CDR3 DNA sequence: TGTGCCAGCAGCCCGGGACAGGGGAACTATGGCTACACCTTC. As protein: CASSPGQGNYGYTF.

This sequence joins TRBV19 and TRBJ1-2; the match to TRBD1 covers 7 bases. Germline V CDR1 and CDR2: LNHDA, SQIVND (reference sequence). V was clipped by 7 bases and J by 4 bases; unmatched bases: 6. The CDR3 length is 13 residues. The CDR3 coding sequence is TGTGCCAGTACCGGGACAGCAAGCTATGGCTACACCTTC. This sequence encodes CASTGTASYGYTF.

The CDR3 protein is CASSLEIGGTTEAFF. CDR3 sequence (DNA): TGTGCCAGCAGCTTAGAAATAGGAGGGACCACTGAAGCTTTCTTT. J is TRBJ1-1 and V is TRBV7-6; TRBD1 is a possible D gene (5 bases). The CDR3 loop spans 15 amino acids. Germline V gene data show CDR1 as SGHVS and CDR2 as FNYEAQ. V lost 1 base and J lost 4, with 13 bases in between.

This clone occurred once. The chain carries TRBV11-3 and TRBJ1-3, with 10 bases that match TRBD1. Germline-derived CDR1 and CDR2 are SGHNT and YENEEA. This CDR3 region has 16 residues. Trimming removed 4 bases from V and 4 bases from J; junction bases left unmatched: 7. The CDR3 DNA is TGTGCCAGCAGCTCCGGACAGGGGGAAATCGGAAACACCATATATTTT. This gives the protein CASSSGQGEIGNTIYF.

The CDR3 DNA reads TGTGCCAGCAGTTTCACTACTGGCCCCCAGCATTTT. Its translation is CASSFTTGPQHF. V is TRBV12-3 or TRBV12-4 and J is TRBJ1-5; D ambiguous. The length of the CDR3 is 12 residues. The ends were cut back, 3 bases at V and 10 bases at J, with 10 bases in the middle.

This rearrangement joins TRBV12-3 or TRBV12-4 to TRBJ1-2; no clear D gene. Deletions cut 6 bases from V and 8 bases from J, with 13 bases between. This CDR3 is built from 12 residues. CDR3 sequence reads: CASSLRASGYTF. For the CDR3, the DNA is TGTGCCAGCAGCCTGAGGGCGTCCGGCTACACCTTC.

V and J are TRBV3-1 (or the pseudogene TRBV3-2) and TRBJ2-3, with 12 bases that match TRBD1. Per the germline V gene, CDR1 is LGHDT and CDR2 is YNNKEL (reference sequence). This CDR3 comprises 16 residues. Trimming removed 5 bases from V and 5 bases from J; junction bases left unmatched: 8. Here the CDR3 reads CASSSRDRGLGDTQYF. CDR3 in DNA: TGTGCCAGCAGCTCGCGGGACAGGGGGCTTGGAGATACGCAGTATTTT.

This chain links TRBV6-5 with TRBJ2-2; D perhaps matches TRBD1 (6 bases). V dropped 10 bases and J dropped 6 bases, with 12 bases sitting between them. In germline, CDR1 is MNHEY, CDR2 SVGAGI. This CDR3 has 12 residues. DNA for the CDR3: TGTGCCACCAGGTGGGGGCCCGGGGAGCTGTTTTTT. Translating it yields CATRWGPGELFF.

The chain couples TRBV28 to TRBJ1-2, with D hard to call. The ends were cut back, 3 bases at V and 6 bases at J, with 17 bases in the middle. The CDR3 extends over 15 amino acids. Germline loops: CDR1 MDHEN, CDR2 SYDVKM. Here the CDR3 reads CASSFSRLGGDGYTF. In DNA, the CDR3 is TGTGCCAGCAGTTTCTCACGGCTAGGTGGCGATGGCTACACCTTC.

The genes are TRBV6-6 and TRBJ2-2; a possible D gene is TRBD1 (6 bases). CDR3 length equals 17 residues. V was clipped by 5 bases and J by 0 bases, with 16 bases between them. The germline gives CDR1 MNHNY, CDR2 SVGAGI (reference sequence). The CDR3 loop is CASSRDPGHANTGELFF. In DNA, the CDR3 is TGTGCCAGCAGTCGCGACCCGGGACACGCGAACACCGGGGAGCTGTTTTTT.

The gene calls are TRBV3-1 (or the pseudogene TRBV3-2) and TRBJ1-1; a possible D gene is TRBD1 (5 bases). The V and J ends lost 4 bases and 5 bases respectively, with 20 bases between them. The CDR3 runs 16 residues. Germline CDR1 LGHDT, CDR2 YNNKEL (reference sequence). The CDR3 here is CASSPKRGGRGTEAFF. CDR3 nucleotide sequence: TGTGCCAGCAGCCCCAAAAGGGGAGGGAGAGGGACTGAAGCTTTCTTT.

The V call is TRBV28, the J call TRBJ1-1; TRBD1 aligns across 8 bases. Per germline, CDR1 MDHEN and CDR2 SYDVKM. The CDR3 is made up of 16 amino acids. Germline trimming cut 5 bases from V and 1 base from J; bases unmatched to any gene: 9. The DNA of the CDR3 is TGTGCCAGCAGTCGCCGCAGGGGGCGCGGGAACACTGAAGCTTTCTTT. This translates into CASSRRRGRGNTEAFF.

The chain couples TRBV7-8 to TRBJ1-1; perhaps TRBD1 as D (5 bases). This CDR3 spans 16 amino acids. Trimming shortened V by 5 bases and J by 6 bases, and 22 bases separated the two germline ends. CDR1 and CDR2 (germline): SGHVS, FQNEAQ. CDR3 in DNA: TGTGCCAGCAGCATTCTAAGCCCAGGGAAGTACTCTGAAGCTTTCTTT. Its translation: CASSILSPGKYSEAFF. The whole variable domain, remainder taken from reference TRBV7-8 and TRBJ1-1, is GAGVSQSPRYKVAKRGQDVALRCDPISGHVSLFWYQQALGQGPEFLTYFQNEAQLDKSGLPSDRFFAERPEGSVSTLKIQRTQQEDSAVYLCASSILSPGKYSEAFFGQGTRLTVV.

The V and J genes are TRBV10-2 and TRBJ2-6; the match to TRBD2 covers 7 bases. The germline V gene encodes CDR1 WSHSY and CDR2 SAAADI. The V gene end was trimmed by 10 bases and the J gene end by 0 bases; junction bases not matched to a gene: 9. The CDR3 length is 16 residues. The CDR3 coding sequence is TGCGCCACCTCTCCCCGGGGGGTCTCTGGGGCCAACGTCCTGACTTTC. Its protein product is CATSPRGVSGANVLTF.

V is TRBV5-5 and J is TRBJ2-7; D might be TRBD1 (5 bases). CDR1 SGHKS and CDR2 YYEKEE come from the germline V gene (reference sequence). Trimming removed 0 bases from V and 5 bases from J, with 15 bases in between. This CDR3 comprises 15 residues. CDR3 nucleotides: TGTGCCAGCAGCTTGGATAATTTTGCAGGGAACGAGCAGTACTTC. Amino acid sequence: CASSLDNFAGNEQYF.

This sequence joins TRBV7-8 and TRBJ1-5; 11 positions match TRBD1. The CDR3 runs 16 residues. Germline assignment: CDR1 SGHVS and CDR2 FQNEAQ. The V segment lost 5 bases and the J segment 5 bases; nucleotides outside the gene matches: 8. As DNA, the CDR3 is TGTGCCAGCAGCCCTTTCGGACAGGGGGCGGATCAGCCCCAGCATTTT. Its translation: CASSPFGQGADQPQHF. Filled out from reference TRBV7-8 and TRBJ1-5, the complete variable domain reads GAGVSQSPRYKVAKRGQDVALRCDPISGHVSLFWYQQALGQGPEFLTYFQNEAQLDKSGLPSDRFFAERPEGSVSTLKIQRTQQEDSAVYLCASSPFGQGADQPQHFGDGTRLSIL.

The chain combines TRBV7-9 with TRBJ1-1, with D unclear. V shed 2 bases and J shed 0 bases, with 10 bases lying between them. From germline, CDR1 is SEHNR and CDR2 FQNEAQ (reference sequence). The CDR3 extends over 15 amino acids. The CDR3 nucleotides are TGTGCCAGCAGCTTAAGTCGGGGAATGAACACTGAAGCTTTCTTT. Translating it yields CASSLSRGMNTEAFF. The full variable domain, with the rest looked up from reference TRBV7-9 and TRBJ1-1, is DTGVSQNPRHKITKRGQNVTFRCDPISEHNRLYWYRQTLGQGPEFLTYFQNEAQLEKSRLLSDRFSAERPKGSFSTLEIQRTEQGDSAMYLCASSLSRGMNTEAFFGQGTRLTVV.

This rearrangement joins TRBV28 to TRBJ2-5; 14 bases agree with TRBD2. V lost 3 bases to trimming and J lost 5 bases; unmatched junction nucleotides: 5. Germline CDR1 and CDR2: MDHEN and SYDVKM. The CDR3 contains 16 residues. This CDR3 reads CASSLGGTSGSETQYF. CDR3 DNA: TGTGCCAGCAGTTTGGGGGGGACTAGCGGGAGTGAGACCCAGTACTTC.

The chain couples TRBV15 to TRBJ2-7, with 9 bases matching TRBD2. With 3 bases clipped from V and 3 bases from J, the junction kept 9 bases outside the gene matches. Germline CDR1 is LNHNV and CDR2 is YYDKDF (reference sequence). The CDR3 is 16 amino acids. The CDR3 DNA reads as TGTGCCACCAGCAGGTCCCCTCTAGCGGGAAGCTACGAGCAGTACTTC. Residues: CATSRSPLAGSYEQYF.

This sequence joins TRBV30 and TRBJ1-3; the match to TRBD1 covers 10 bases. With 4 bases clipped from V and 3 bases from J, the junction kept 12 bases outside the gene matches. Per the germline V gene, CDR1 is GTSNPN and CDR2 is SVGIG (reference sequence). CDR3 length: 17 residues. CDR3 sequence: CAWTRRRDRGLGNTIYF. The CDR3 region has the DNA TGTGCCTGGACCCGCAGGAGGGACAGGGGCCTTGGAAACACCATATATTTT. Using reference TRBV30 and TRBJ1-3 for the parts outside the CDR3, the full variable domain is SQTIHQWPATLVQPVGSPLSLECTVEGTSNPNLYWYRQAAGRGLQLLFYSVGIGQISSEVPQNLSASRPQDRQFILSSKKLLLSDSGFYLCAWTRRRDRGLGNTIYFGEGSWLTVV.

This clone was observed a handful of times. The chain combines TRBV2 with TRBJ1-3; D gene ambiguous. The CDR3 runs to 11 residues. The ends were cut back, 3 bases at V and 7 bases at J, with 4 bases in the middle. Germline CDR1 reads SNHLY; CDR2 reads FYNNEI. The CDR3 bases are TGTGCCAGCAGTGATATCAACACCATATATTTT. It specifies CASSDINTIYF.

V and J are TRBV6-5 and TRBJ1-1, with TRBD1 matching 9 bases. Looked up from germline, CDR1 is MNHEY and CDR2 is SVGAGI. The CDR3 is 13 amino acids. V was pared by 4 bases and J by 11 bases, with 8 bases of the junction left unmatched. The DNA for the CDR3 is TGTGCCAGCAGTTCCCTCGACAGGGGGAAGGCTTTCTTT. Protein: CASSSLDRGKAFF.

This rearrangement joins TRBV27 to TRBJ1-1; TRBD1 is a possible D gene (6 bases). Trimming shortened V by 6 bases and J by 0 bases, and 11 bases separated the two germline ends. The CDR3 contains 14 residues. Germline CDR1 is MNHEY and CDR2 is SMNVEV (reference sequence). The CDR3 reads CASRSTGMNTEAFF. Here the CDR3 DNA reads TGTGCCAGCAGATCAACAGGGATGAACACTGAAGCTTTCTTT.

J is TRBJ2-1 and V is TRBV18, with unresolved D. Germline values: CDR1 KGHSH, CDR2 LQKENI. The CDR3 sequence is 16 residues long. V gave up 2 bases and J gave up 3 bases, with 14 bases separating them. The CDR3 protein is CASSPFIAVLYNEQFF. CDR3 in DNA: TGTGCCAGCTCACCATTCATCGCGGTCCTCTACAATGAGCAGTTCTTC.

CDR3 DNA sequence: TGTGCCAGCAGGGGGCCGGCTAACTATGGCTACACCTTC. This encodes CASRGPANYGYTF. The chain uses TRBV2 and TRBJ1-2; D is perhaps TRBD1 (5 bases). In germline, CDR1 is SNHLY, CDR2 FYNNEI. The V end lost 6 bases, the J end lost 0 bases, and 8 bases lay between the germline ends. The CDR3 is 13 residues long.

This clone was counted only a few times. The chain has TRBV5-6 and TRBJ1-3, with 10 nucleotides matching TRBD1. This CDR3 contains 16 residues. J gave up 4 bases and V 2 bases, and 6 bases lay outside the gene matches. The germline V gene has CDR1 SGHDT and CDR2 YYEEEE. The CDR3 nucleotides are TGTGCCAGCAGCTTCCTAGGGACAGGGGCCGGAAACACCATATATTTT. It translates to CASSFLGTGAGNTIYF. Drawing the rest from reference TRBV5-6 and TRBJ1-3, the complete variable domain is DAGVTQSPTHLIKTRGQQVTLRCSPKSGHDTVSWYQQALGQGPQFIFQYYEEEERQRGNFPDRFSGHQFPNYSSELNVNALLLGDSALYLCASSFLGTGAGNTIYFGEGSWLTVV.

The chain has TRBV18 and TRBJ1-1; D call uncertain. V lost 2 bases and J lost 2, with 12 bases in between. Germline values: CDR1 KGHSH, CDR2 LQKENI. This CDR3 region has 15 residues. The CDR3 DNA reads TGTGCCAGCTCACCAGGGTGGAGTACCAACACTGAAGCTTTCTTT. As protein: CASSPGWSTNTEAFF.